This entry lists 7 T cell receptor beta chains sequenced from one sample in a study of blood T cell repertoires in COVID-19. Generated by immunoSEQ multiplex PCR, the TCRdb table keeps only in-frame clones and is missing some. The sample gives about 270,000 clones, approximately 86% of which show up once; roughly 14% is in the top ten. Sample: peripheral blood. The receptor set was obtained from a woman in her 70s with COVID-19, enrolled during active disease.

The chain joins TRBV28 to TRBJ1-5; TRBD1 might be the D (5 bases). CDR1 and CDR2 (germline): MDHEN, SYDVKM. Trimming took 6 bases from V and 6 from J, leaving 15 bases between them. This CDR3 has 14 amino acids. Written as DNA, the CDR3 is TGTGCCAGCAGCTTGGGGCCCCCGCGTCAGCCCCAGCATTTT. Its protein product is CASSLGPPRQPQHF.

This rearrangement joins TRBV7-6 to TRBJ2-3, with D tentatively TRBD2 (5 bases). The germline CDR1 and CDR2 sequences are SGHVS and FNYEAQ. The germline V and J ends were trimmed by 1 base and 6 bases, with 14 bases remaining between them. This CDR3 contains 15 residues. The CDR3 DNA is TGTGCCAGCAGCTTAGGTGTGGACTTATGGGATACGCAGTATTTT. This translates into CASSLGVDLWDTQYF.

The sample holds one count of this clone. The chain couples TRBV4-3 to TRBJ1-2, with TRBD1 matching 8 bases. This CDR3 is built from 14 residues. V was clipped by 4 bases and J by 9 bases; unmatched bases: 10. Germline CDR1 is LGHNA and CDR2 is YSLEER. CDR3 nucleotide sequence: TGCGCCAGCAGCCTTACGGGACAGGTCCCCCGCTACACCTTC. It encodes CASSLTGQVPRYTF.

The CDR3 bases are TGTGCCAGCAGCTCGGGTCCTAGCTCCTACGAGCAGTACTTC. It encodes CASSSGPSSYEQYF. The chain is built from TRBV7-2 and TRBJ2-7, with D unresolved. CDR3 length: 14 residues. Germline V gene sequence: CDR1 SGHTA, CDR2 FQGNSA. The germline V and J ends were trimmed by 4 bases and 0 bases, with 10 bases remaining between them.

This sequence joins TRBV5-6 and TRBJ1-1; no definite D call. The CDR3 spans 16 residues. CDR1 and CDR2 from the germline V gene are SGHDT and YYEEEE. V lost 0 bases and J lost 0, with 12 bases in between. The CDR3 loop reads CASSLEQRLMNTEAFF. DNA for the CDR3: TGTGCCAGCAGCTTGGAGCAGAGACTCATGAACACTGAAGCTTTCTTT.

The chain links TRBV2 to TRBJ2-1; the match to TRBD2 covers 10 bases. The CDR3 is made up of 18 amino acids. After removal of 1 base from V and 4 bases from J, the junction contained 10 bases not matched to a gene. Germline lookup yields CDR1 SNHLY and CDR2 FYNNEI. The CDR3 DNA sequence: TGTGCCAGCAGTGAAGAAGGGCTAGCGGGGGAATTATACAATGAGCAGTTCTTC. Translation gives CASSEEGLAGELYNEQFF.

V gene TRBV15 combines with J gene TRBJ1-1; 9 nucleotides agree with TRBD1. The CDR3 is 15 amino acids. Trimming removed 5 bases from V and 6 bases from J; junction bases left unmatched: 10. Germline V gene sequence: CDR1 LNHNV, CDR2 YYDKDF (reference sequence). The CDR3 reads CATSLMGQGRAEAFF. CDR3 nucleotides: TGTGCCACCAGCCTCATGGGACAGGGTAGGGCTGAAGCTTTCTTT.